The rows below give T cell receptor beta chains drawn from one sample of a study of blood T cells in healthy people across ages. MiXCR, applied by TCRdb to the 5' RACE reads, yields one record per CDR3 protein. The data hold more than 800,000 distinct CDR3 sequences, with under 30% observed a single time. The sample taken for sequencing was blood. These receptors all come from a woman of 80 years or more in good health. Each CDR3 is given with its conserved first and last residue. D genes are given only for firm matches. Rows may omit the clone size; those that give it use once, few, many or a size class.

size,D,J,V,CDR3,DNA
-,TRBD1,TRBJ1-5,TRBV6-1,CASSERTGRIQPQHF,TGTGCCAGCAGTGAAAGGACAGGGCGAATTCAGCCCCAGCATTTT
few,-,TRBJ2-1,TRBV24-1,CATSRTGPSDNEQFF,TGTGCCACCAGTCGAACGGGCCCCTCCGACAATGAGCAGTTCTTC
many,TRBD1,TRBJ1-2,TRBV6-5,CASSWGQANYGYTF,TGTGCCAGCAGTTGGGGACAGGCTAACTATGGCTACACCTTC
many,-,TRBJ2-5,TRBV15,CATSSPGSKTQYF,TGTGCCACCAGCAGTCCGGGTTCCAAGACCCAGTACTTC
-,TRBD2,TRBJ2-3,TRBV20-1,CSARALLGRLAGPDTQYF,TGCAGTGCTAGAGCTCTTTTGGGAAGACTAGCGGGGCCCGATACGCAGTATTTT
many,-,TRBJ2-3,TRBV11-2,CASSHNPGTDTQYF,TGTGCCAGCAGCCACAACCCGGGGACAGATACGCAGTATTTT
-,-,TRBJ2-4,TRBV20-1,CSVEILAKNIQYF,TGCAGTGTGGAGATTCTAGCCAAAAACATTCAGTACTTC
many,-,TRBJ2-3,TRBV20-1,CSARNPWGSAGTDTQYF,TGCAGTGCTAGAAACCCATGGGGTTCAGCCGGCACAGATACGCAGTATTTT
many,-,TRBJ1-6,TRBV12-3/TRBV12-4,CASSFFPHRYNSPLHF,TGTGCCAGCAGTTTTTTCCCCCATAGATATAATTCACCCCTCCACTTT
-,-,TRBJ2-2,TRBV6-6,CASIPDEIGELFF,TGTGCCAGCATCCCAGATGAGATCGGGGAGCTGTTTTTT
-,-,TRBJ2-1,TRBV12-3/TRBV12-4,CASSFRRRGEQFF,TGTGCCAGCAGTTTTAGGAGGCGGGGTGAGCAGTTCTTC
many,-,TRBJ1-2,TRBV29-1,CSAFLRGSGYTF,TGCAGCGCGTTCCTGAGGGGAAGCGGCTACACCTTC
many,TRBD1,TRBJ1-5,TRBV20-1,CSARRDGTGGNQPQHF,TGCAGTGCTAGACGAGACGGGACAGGGGGGAATCAGCCCCAGCATTTT
many,TRBD1,TRBJ2-7,TRBV6-2/TRBV6-3,CASSSTGTGQYEQYF,TGTGCCAGCAGCAGTACCGGGACAGGGCAATACGAGCAGTACTTC
-,-,TRBJ1-2,TRBV7-2,CVSNARDSYGYTF,TGTGTCAGCAACGCCCGCGACAGCTATGGCTACACCTTC
few,-,TRBJ1-6,TRBV7-2,CASSLGGVLALHF,TGTGCCAGCAGCTTGGGGGGGGTTTTAGCCCTCCACTTT
-,-,TRBJ2-7,TRBV4-3,CASSQDLGSSYEQYF,TGCGCCAGCAGCCAAGATTTGGGAAGCTCCTACGAGCAGTACTTC
many,-,TRBJ2-3,TRBV9,CASSVAGRAGDTQYF,TGTGCCAGCAGCGTAGCTGGCAGGGCAGGAGATACGCAGTATTTT
few,-,TRBJ2-6,TRBV6-2/TRBV6-3,CASSYSLGRRSGANVLTF,TGTGCCAGCAGTTACTCCCTAGGGCGCCGCTCTGGGGCCAACGTCCTGACTTTC
-,-,TRBJ2-1,TRBV5-1,CASSLDYEQFF,TGCGCCAGCAGCTTGGACTACGAGCAGTTCTTC
-,TRBD1,TRBJ2-1,TRBV7-2,CASSPTTGANYNEQFF,TGTGCCAGCAGCCCGACCACAGGGGCGAACTACAATGAGCAGTTCTTC
few,-,TRBJ2-3,TRBV29-1,CSVVGAEISTDTQYF,TGCAGCGTTGTTGGGGCGGAGATAAGCACAGATACGCAGTATTTT
many,-,TRBJ2-7,TRBV20-1,CSARSQREGGTYEQYF,TGCAGTGCTAGATCGCAGAGGGAAGGAGGTACCTACGAGCAGTACTTC
many,-,TRBJ2-4,TRBV4-3,CASSQDHGGRTKNIQYF,TGCGCCAGCAGCCAAGATCACGGGGGACGGACCAAAAACATTCAGTACTTC
-,-,TRBJ2-1,TRBV19,CASSIARGMNEQFF,TGTGCCAGTAGTATTGCCCGGGGGATGAATGAGCAGTTCTTC
many,-,TRBJ1-5,TRBV20-1,CSARQIQRGQPQHF,TGCAGTGCTAGGCAGATTCAACGGGGTCAGCCCCAGCATTTT
few,-,TRBJ1-5,TRBV5-6,CASSRRAGNQPQHF,TGTGCCAGCAGTCGAAGGGCGGGGAATCAGCCCCAGCATTTT
many,TRBD1,TRBJ2-5,TRBV7-6,CASSLGRQGSETQYF,TGTGCCAGCAGCTTAGGGAGACAGGGGAGCGAGACCCAGTACTTC
many,-,TRBJ2-1,TRBV18,CASSGPEQFF,TGTGCCAGCTCCGGGCCCGAGCAGTTCTTC
-,TRBD1,TRBJ1-1,TRBV30,CACPHPYRGNTEAFF,TGTGCCTGTCCCCACCCCTACAGGGGGAACACTGAAGCTTTCTTT
many,TRBD2,TRBJ2-1,TRBV6-2/TRBV6-3,CASRGALAGSYNEQFF,TGTGCCAGCAGGGGGGCACTAGCGGGGTCCTACAATGAGCAGTTCTTC
many,TRBD2,TRBJ2-1,TRBV2,CASSDGSGGASKQFF,TGTGCCAGCAGTGACGGTAGCGGGGGGGCCAGTAAGCAGTTCTTC
once,TRBD1,TRBJ1-2,TRBV7-2,CAGSASPGTESHGYTF,TGTGCCGGCAGCGCCTCTCCCGGGACAGAATCCCATGGCTACACCTTC
few,-,TRBJ1-2,TRBV12-3/TRBV12-4,CASKFQGRSGYTF,TGTGCCAGCAAGTTTCAGGGGAGGTCGGGCTACACCTTC
-,-,TRBJ1-5,TRBV2,CASNRVSNQPQHF,TGTGCCAGCAACAGGGTTAGCAATCAGCCCCAGCATTTT
few,-,TRBJ1-1,TRBV6-5,CASRVDWRENTEAFF,TGTGCCAGCAGAGTTGATTGGAGGGAGAACACTGAAGCTTTCTTT
many,-,TRBJ2-4,TRBV7-2,CASSSPDTKNIQYF,TGTGCCAGCAGTTCCCCGGATACCAAAAACATTCAGTACTTC
many,-,TRBJ2-1,TRBV15,CATSRGQYNEQFF,TGTGCCACCAGCAGAGGACAGTACAATGAGCAGTTCTTC
many,TRBD1,TRBJ2-1,TRBV7-9,CASSLPPGQLDNEQFF,TGTGCCAGCAGCTTACCCCCGGGACAGTTAGATAATGAGCAGTTCTTC
many,-,TRBJ2-7,TRBV15,CATSRDRDLSYEQYF,TGTGCCACCAGCAGAGATAGGGACTTGAGCTACGAGCAGTACTTC
-,-,TRBJ2-2,TRBV7-8,CASSLYRGGGELFF,TGTGCCAGCAGCTTGTACAGGGGAGGCGGGGAGCTGTTTTTT